The 5 T cell receptor beta chains below come from one sample, sequenced in a study of blood T cell repertoires in COVID-19. The table came from immunoSEQ multiplex PCR; TCRdb's copy has only in-frame clones and leaves some out. The top ten clones hold approximately 7.6% of a sample with approximately 50,000 clones, approximately 80% of them seen once. Sequencing used peripheral blood. All receptors come from a human donor in a cohort sampled during active COVID-19.

This sequence joins TRBV7-2 and TRBJ1-2; D unclear. The V and J ends lost 1 base and 5 bases respectively, with 11 bases between them. The CDR3 consists of 14 residues. Germline loops: CDR1 SGHTA, CDR2 FQGNSA. CDR3 loop: CASSLGSGVYGYTF. The CDR3 DNA follows: TGTGCCAGCAGCTTAGGTAGCGGGGTTTATGGCTACACCTTC. Filled out from reference TRBV7-2 and TRBJ1-2, the complete variable domain reads GAGVSQSPSNKVTEKGKDVELRCDPISGHTALYWYRQSLGQGLEFLIYFQGNSAPDKSGLPSDRFSAERTGGSVSTLTIQRTQQEDSAVYLCASSLGSGVYGYTFGSGTRLTVV.

V usage is TRBV11-3 and J usage is TRBJ2-1; 13 bases line up with TRBD2. The V segment lost 5 bases and the J segment 8 bases; nucleotides outside the gene matches: 6. CDR3 length: 15 residues. Germline values: CDR1 SGHNT, CDR2 YENEEA. This chain's CDR3 is CASSVWTSGSHEQFF. CDR3 DNA: TGTGCCAGCAGCGTATGGACTAGCGGGAGCCATGAGCAGTTCTTC.

This sequence joins TRBV11-2 and TRBJ1-1; the D is unclear. The V gene's germline CDR1 is SGHAT and CDR2 FQNNGV. CDR3 length: 12 amino acids. Trimming pared 6 bases from V and 5 bases from J, leaving 10 bases between. The CDR3 nucleotides are TGTGCCAGCAGTATAAGAGGGACTGAAGCTTTCTTT. Protein sequence: CASSIRGTEAFF.

Note on this clone: Other nucleotide sequences in the sample specify the same CDR3. The V gene is TRBV28, the J gene TRBJ2-7; D gene uncertain. V was clipped by 5 bases and J by 2 bases, with 7 bases between them. The germline gives CDR1 MDHEN, CDR2 SYDVKM. CDR3 size: 12 residues. This chain's CDR3 is CASSLETYEQYF. CDR3 nucleotide sequence: TGTGCCAGCAGTCTCGAGACCTACGAGCAGTACTTC.

This clone was counted once. The chain recombines TRBV6-6 with TRBJ2-7, with 12 bases lining up with TRBD1. Germline V gene lookup returns CDR1 MNHNY and CDR2 SVGAGI (reference sequence). The CDR3 runs 15 residues. Unmatched junction bases numbered 8, after V lost 5 bases and J lost 6 bases. CDR3 amino acids: CASSTNRDRGREQYF. The CDR3 DNA reads as TGTGCCAGCAGTACCAACCGGGACAGGGGGCGCGAGCAGTACTTC.